The subject of this entry is one T cell receptor beta chain. The CDR3 extends over 15 amino acids. The trim removed 6 bases at V and 1 base at J, leaving 1 base unmatched. The data derive from a study of CD8 T cells in Susac syndrome. Sequencing of TCR beta drew on CD8+ and CD4+ T cells from blood. It was healthy donors who served as the controls, matched for age and sex. TEMRA cells were enriched by FACS, and CD4+ and CD8+ T cells were negatively isolated. With random hexamers, reverse transcription was performed on about 0.5 to 1 ug of RNA. The authors amplified TCR beta CDR3 across 54 Vbeta and 13 Jbeta using immunoSEQ multiplex PCR. Each CDR3 protein is one row after TCRdb ran MiXCR on the immunoSEQ multiplex PCR reads. The sample lists 150,000 to 200,000 distinct CDR3 sequences; over 85% were seen once.

Sequencing was performed on CD4+ T cells from PBMCs. The sequence derives from a human donor in good health. The chain combines TRBV12-3 or TRBV12-4 with TRBJ2-5, with 14 positions matching TRBD2. As DNA, the CDR3 is TGTGCCAGCAGCGGGACTAGCGGGAGCCAAGAGACCCAGTACTTC. The encoded protein is CASSGTSGSQETQYF.